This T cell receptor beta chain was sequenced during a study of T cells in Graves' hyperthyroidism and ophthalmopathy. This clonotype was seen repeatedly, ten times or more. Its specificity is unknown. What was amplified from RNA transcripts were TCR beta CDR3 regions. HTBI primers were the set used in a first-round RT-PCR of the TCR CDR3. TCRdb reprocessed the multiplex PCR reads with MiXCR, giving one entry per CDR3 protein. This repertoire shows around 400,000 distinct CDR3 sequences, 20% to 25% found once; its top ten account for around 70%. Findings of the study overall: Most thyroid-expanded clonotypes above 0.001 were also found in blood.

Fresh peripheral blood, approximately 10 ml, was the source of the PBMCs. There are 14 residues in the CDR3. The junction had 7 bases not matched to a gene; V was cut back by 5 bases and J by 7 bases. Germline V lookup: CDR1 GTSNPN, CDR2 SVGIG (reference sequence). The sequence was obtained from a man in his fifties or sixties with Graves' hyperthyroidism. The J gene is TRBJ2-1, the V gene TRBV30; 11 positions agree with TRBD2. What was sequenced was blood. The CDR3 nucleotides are TGTGCCTGGCTACTAGCGGGAGCTTGGAATGAGCAGTTCTTC. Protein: CAWLLAGAWNEQFF.